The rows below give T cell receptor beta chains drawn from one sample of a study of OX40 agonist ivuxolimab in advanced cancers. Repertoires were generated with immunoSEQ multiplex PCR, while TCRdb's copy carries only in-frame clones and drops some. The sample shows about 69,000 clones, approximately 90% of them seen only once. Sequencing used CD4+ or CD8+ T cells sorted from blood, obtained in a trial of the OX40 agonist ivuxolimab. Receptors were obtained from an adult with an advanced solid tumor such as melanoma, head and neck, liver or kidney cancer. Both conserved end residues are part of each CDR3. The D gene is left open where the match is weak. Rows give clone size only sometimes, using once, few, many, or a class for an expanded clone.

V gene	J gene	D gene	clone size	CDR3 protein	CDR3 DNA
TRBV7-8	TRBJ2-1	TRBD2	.	CASSLVGTRVDEQFF	TGTGCCAGCAGCTTAGTGGGGACTAGGGTCGATGAGCAGTTCTTC
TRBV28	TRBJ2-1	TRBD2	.	CASGLAGIERSEQFF	TGTGCCAGTGGACTAGCGGGAATCGAGAGAAGTGAGCAGTTCTTC
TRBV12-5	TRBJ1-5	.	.	CASGGQSSNQPQHF	TGTGCTAGTGGCGGGCAGAGTAGCAATCAGCCCCAGCATTTT
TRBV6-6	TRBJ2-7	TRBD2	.	CASSTRTSGSLQYF	TGTGCCAGCAGTACCCGGACTAGCGGCTCTCTGCAGTACTTC
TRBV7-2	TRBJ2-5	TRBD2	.	CASSTLAGVRETQYF	TGTGCCAGCAGCACCTTAGCGGGAGTGCGGGAGACCCAGTACTTC
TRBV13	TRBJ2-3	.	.	CASSWGAASTDTQYF	TGTGCCAGCAGCTGGGGGGCAGCTAGCACAGATACGCAGTATTTT
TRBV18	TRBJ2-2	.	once	CASSPRPSGDTGELFF	TGTGCCAGCTCACCGCGCCCATCCGGGGACACCGGGGAGCTGTTTTTT
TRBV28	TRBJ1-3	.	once	CASSPHRGGSGNTIYF	TGTGCCAGCAGTCCACATCGGGGAGGATCTGGAAACACCATATATTTT
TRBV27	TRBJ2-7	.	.	CASSLGDFYEQYF	TGTGCCAGCAGTTTGGGGGACTTCTACGAGCAGTACTTC
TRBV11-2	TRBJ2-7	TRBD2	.	CASSLGLAGAHEQYF	TGTGCCAGCAGCTTAGGACTAGCGGGAGCCCACGAGCAGTACTTC
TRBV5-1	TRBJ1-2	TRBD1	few	CASSLQGSYTF	TGCGCCAGCAGCTTACAGGGGAGCTACACCTTC
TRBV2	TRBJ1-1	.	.	CASSESLGGTEAFF	TGTGCCAGCAGTGAGTCTTTGGGTGGCACTGAAGCTTTCTTT
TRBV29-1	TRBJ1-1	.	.	CSVQPGGMNTEAFF	TGCAGCGTGCAACCCGGGGGGATGAACACTGAAGCTTTCTTT
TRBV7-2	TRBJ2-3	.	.	CASSQGGSSDTQYF	TGTGCCAGCAGCCAGGGGGGTAGTTCAGATACGCAGTATTTT
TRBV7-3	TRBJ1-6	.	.	CASSFNGRDSPLHF	TGTGCCAGCAGCTTTAACGGTAGAGATTCACCCCTCCACTTT
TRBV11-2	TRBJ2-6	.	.	CASSLIGAGANVLTF	TGTGCCAGCAGCTTAATCGGTGCTGGGGCCAACGTCCTGACTTTC
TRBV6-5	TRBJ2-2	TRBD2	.	CASGRSGSGTGELFF	TGTGCCAGCGGACGTAGCGGGAGTGGGACCGGGGAGCTGTTTTTT
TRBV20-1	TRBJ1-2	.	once	CSAQGRGGYTF	TGCAGTGCCCAGGGGCGGGGTGGCTACACCTTC
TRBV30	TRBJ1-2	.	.	CAWSGNYGYTF	TGTGCCTGGAGTGGTAACTATGGCTACACCTTC
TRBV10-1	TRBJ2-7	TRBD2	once	CATQRAGGYEQYF	TGCGCCACCCAGCGGGCGGGGGGCTACGAGCAGTACTTC
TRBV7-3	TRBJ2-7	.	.	CASSFGLTYEQYF	TGTGCCAGCAGCTTTGGACTTACCTACGAGCAGTACTTC
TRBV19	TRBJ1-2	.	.	CASSTRQTGYGYTF	TGTGCCAGTAGTACTCGCCAGACCGGCTATGGCTACACCTTC
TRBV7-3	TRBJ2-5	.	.	CASSSRHESGTQYF	TGTGCCAGCTCATCCCGGCACGAATCGGGGACCCAGTACTTC
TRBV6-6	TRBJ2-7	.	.	CASSRADGYEQYF	TGTGCCAGCAGCCGCGCTGACGGTTACGAGCAGTACTTC
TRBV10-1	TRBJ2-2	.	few	CATRDTDTGELFF	TGCGCCACTCGGGACACAGACACCGGGGAGCTGTTTTTT
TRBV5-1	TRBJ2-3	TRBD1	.	CASSPGQGAPDTQYF	TGCGCCAGCAGCCCTGGACAGGGGGCCCCAGATACGCAGTATTTT
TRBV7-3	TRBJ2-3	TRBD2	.	CASSSRSGSGRVDTQYF	TGTGCCAGCAGCTCCCGCTCTGGAAGCGGGAGGGTAGATACGCAGTATTTT
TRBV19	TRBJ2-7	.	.	CASSISGQVASYEQYF	TGTGCCAGTAGTATATCTGGGCAGGTCGCCTCCTACGAGCAGTACTTC
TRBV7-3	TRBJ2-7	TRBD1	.	CASSRDRDNNEQYF	TGTGCCAGCAGCAGGGACAGGGATAATAATGAGCAGTACTTC
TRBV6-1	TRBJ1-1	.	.	CASRLRGTEAFF	TGTGCCAGCAGACTCAGAGGCACTGAAGCTTTCTTT
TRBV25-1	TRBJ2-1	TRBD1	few	CASSMTGGLYNEQFF	TGTGCCAGCAGTATGACAGGGGGCCTATACAATGAGCAGTTCTTC
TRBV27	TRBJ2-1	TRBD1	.	CASSKDRVRTEQFF	TGTGCCAGCAGTAAAGACAGGGTCCGGACTGAGCAGTTCTTC